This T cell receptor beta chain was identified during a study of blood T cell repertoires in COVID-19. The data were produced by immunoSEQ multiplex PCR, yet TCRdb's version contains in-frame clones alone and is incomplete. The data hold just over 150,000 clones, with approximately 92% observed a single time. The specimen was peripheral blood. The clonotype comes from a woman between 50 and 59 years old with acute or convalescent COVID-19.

The CDR3 DNA is TGTGCCAGCTCACCCCTGACAGGGGGCGCGTATGGCTACACCTTC. It yields the protein CASSPLTGGAYGYTF. The chain carries TRBV18 and TRBJ1-2, with 10 bases aligning to TRBD1. The CDR3 consists of 15 residues. Trimming at V came to 3 bases and at J to 5 bases, leaving 6 bases not matched to a gene. Germline V lookup: CDR1 KGHSH, CDR2 LQKENI.